A single sample gave rise to the 27 T cell receptor beta chains below, sequenced in a study of regulatory T cells in long-lasting Graves disease. iRepertoire HTBI primers and Arm-PCR of CDR3 regions built TCR beta libraries. Via MiXCR, TCRdb re-called the multiplex PCR reads, giving one row per CDR3 protein. The sample has under 400,000 distinct CDR3 sequences, roughly 17% seen once. Time point meaning: newly diagnosed GD, antithyroid drugs for less than 3 months. Extracted RNA from PBMCs served as the source of the TCR library. The sample also formed part of further work on T cells in Graves' hyperthyroidism and ophthalmopathy.

Sequenced here: peripheral blood mononuclear cells (PBMCs), sampled at new diagnosis, from a patient treated with antithyroid drugs. All receptors derive from a man aged 40-49 years with Graves disease.

This clonotype showed up many times. The J gene is TRBJ2-1, the V gene TRBV2, with D possibly being TRBD2 (5 bases). Germline CDR1 is SNHLY and CDR2 is FYNNEI. This CDR3 spans 12 amino acids. Trimming took 9 bases from V and 3 from J, leaving 9 bases between them. CDR3 bases: TGTGCCAGAGGACTCATCTACAATGAGCAGTTCTTC. Amino acids: CARGLIYNEQFF.

This clonotype was picked up many times. CDR3 region: CASSSGRGSYEQYF. The CDR3, as DNA: TGTGCCAGCAGTTCGGGCCGCGGAAGCTACGAGCAGTACTTC. The rearrangement links TRBV12-3 or TRBV12-4 to TRBJ2-7; D not resolved. Trimming took 4 bases from V and 3 from J, leaving 13 bases between them. The length of the CDR3 is 14 residues.

In its sample, this clonotype was seen many times. The gene calls are TRBV5-1 and TRBJ2-3; 8 bases are a match to TRBD1. The J segment lost 0 bases and the V segment lost 4 bases, leaving 10 bases of the junction unmatched. The germline gives CDR1 SGHRS, CDR2 YFSETQ. The CDR3 covers 17 residues. The CDR3 sequence is CASSAGTGDTSTDTQYF. The CDR3 DNA sequence: TGCGCCAGCAGCGCGGGGACAGGCGATACTAGCACAGATACGCAGTATTTT.

This clonotype appeared a single time. This chain connects TRBV28 to TRBJ2-1, with 15 bases that match TRBD2. J was trimmed by 6 bases and V by 4 bases; bases with no gene match: 7. The CDR3 has 17 amino acids. Germline assignment: CDR1 MDHEN and CDR2 SYDVKM. The CDR3 is CASSSGLAGGPLNEQFF. As DNA, the CDR3 is TGTGCCAGCAGTTCAGGACTAGCGGGGGGGCCCCTCAATGAGCAGTTCTTC.

This clonotype was recorded at least ten times. This chain links TRBV28 with TRBJ2-7; 7 nucleotides agree with TRBD1. The ends lost 7 bases at V and 1 base at J; junction bases unmatched: 4. CDR3 length: 13 residues. Germline assignment: CDR1 MDHEN and CDR2 SYDVKM. The CDR3 is CASIYRGSYEQYF. CDR3 nucleotides: TGTGCCAGCATATACAGGGGTTCCTACGAGCAGTACTTC.

This clonotype has ten or more counts. This sequence joins TRBV20-1 and TRBJ2-7; 7 bases are shared with TRBD2. V lost 6 bases, J lost 4 bases, and 6 bases stayed unmatched. CDR1 DFQATT and CDR2 SNEGSKA come from the germline V gene (reference sequence). The CDR3 consists of 12 residues. Here the CDR3 DNA reads TGCAGTGCGAGGCCAGCGGGGTACGAGCAGTACTTC. It is translated as CSARPAGYEQYF.

This clonotype has a handful of counts. An end of the junction does not agree with germline; a read error may underlie this. The chain employs TRBV7-9 and TRBJ1-4, with TRBD1 as a possible D gene (5 bases). Germline-derived CDR1 and CDR2 are SEHNR and FQNEAQ (reference sequence). This CDR3 has 13 residues. The CDR3 nucleotides read TGTGCCTCGATCCCTGTGCCGGGGGAAAAACTGGTTTTT. Encoded protein: CASIPVPGEKLVF.

J is TRBJ2-6 and V is TRBV5-1; the D is unclear. The CDR3 is 15 amino acids. The ends were cut back, 7 bases at V and 0 bases at J, with 11 bases in the middle. The V gene's germline CDR1 is SGHRS and CDR2 YFSETQ. As DNA, the CDR3 is TGCGCCAGCGAGTTGACTCCCTCTGGGGCCAACGTCCTGACTTTC. This gives the protein CASELTPSGANVLTF. The variable domain in full, completed from reference TRBV5-1 and TRBJ2-6, reads KAGVTQTPRYLIKTRGQQVTLSCSPISGHRSVSWYQQTPGQGLQFLFEYFSETQRNKGNFPGRFSGRQFSNSRSEMNVSTLELGDSALYLCASELTPSGANVLTFGAGSRLTVL.

The rearrangement joins TRBV20-1 to TRBJ1-5, with D possibly TRBD1 on 5 matching bases. The CDR3 is 15 residues long. Germline values: CDR1 DFQATT, CDR2 SNEGSKA (reference sequence). V was trimmed by 0 bases and J by 1 base, leaving 10 bases between them. The CDR3 here is CSARDRRASNQPQHF. The DNA of the CDR3 is TGCAGTGCTAGAGATCGCAGGGCGAGCAATCAGCCCCAGCATTTT.

This clonotype was recorded at least ten times. The chain links TRBV11-2 to TRBJ1-6; D possibly corresponds to TRBD1 (5 bases). Trimming stripped 8 bases from V and 4 bases from J, with 9 bases between. Germline CDR1 reads SGHAT; CDR2 reads FQNNGV. This CDR3 comprises 13 residues. The CDR3 is CASRQGYNSPLHF. CDR3 DNA sequence: TGTGCCAGCCGGCAGGGTTATAATTCACCCCTCCACTTT.

Comments on this clonotype: This CDR3 is missing its conserved last phenylalanine or tryptophan, likely due to a read error. The chain recombines TRBV12-3 or TRBV12-4 with TRBJ1-1, with 9 bases matching TRBD1. V was clipped by 6 bases and J by 6 bases; unmatched bases: 8. This CDR3 spans 14 amino acids. CDR3 in DNA: TGTGCCAGCAGGAATAGGGGACAGGGCCCTGAAGCTTTCTCT. This gives the protein CASRNRGQGPEAFS.

This clonotype was seen a handful of times. The chain combines TRBV29-1 with TRBJ2-3; D is perhaps TRBD2 (5 bases). The CDR3 covers 14 residues. The V and J ends lost 6 bases and 0 bases respectively, with 13 bases between them. Germline V gene lookup returns CDR1 SQVTM and CDR2 ANQGSEA. The CDR3, as DNA: TGCAGCGTAGGTCCCAGGACTAGCACAGATACGCAGTATTTT. Residues: CSVGPRTSTDTQYF.

The chain links TRBV14 to TRBJ1-4; tentatively, D is TRBD1 (5 bases). CDR1 and CDR2 from the germline V gene are SGHDN and FVKESK. The V end lost 3 bases, the J end lost 8 bases, and 16 bases lay between the germline ends. CDR3 size: 15 residues. DNA of the CDR3: TGTGCCAGCAGCCAGGGGACTCACGGGATGGAAAAACTGTTTTTT. Translation: CASSQGTHGMEKLFF.

On this clonotype itself: One base away lies a much larger clone, so this may be a sequencing read error. The chain couples TRBV28 to TRBJ1-4, with 7 bases aligning to TRBD1. CDR1 and CDR2 from the germline V gene are MDHEN and SYDVKM. V shed 6 bases and J 7 bases; nucleotides not matched to a gene: 23. CDR3 length: 19 residues. CDR3 sequence (DNA): TGTGCCAGCAGGGAAGGGGGCGGCTTGCTCTCTCCCTCCGTTGAAAAACTGTTTTTT. This encodes CASREGGGLLSPSVEKLFF.

This clonotype was recorded a few times. This sequence joins TRBV20-1 and TRBJ1-4; D uncertain. Per the germline V gene, CDR1 is DFQATT and CDR2 is SNEGSKA (reference sequence). Trimming shortened V by 6 bases and J by 4 bases, and 12 bases separated the two germline ends. The CDR3 loop spans 13 amino acids. This chain's CDR3 is CSARSGYNEKLFF. CDR3 in DNA: TGCAGTGCCCGCTCCGGATATAATGAAAAACTGTTTTTT.

This clonotype was observed many times. This chain links TRBV6-5 with TRBJ2-5, with 8 bases aligning to TRBD1. CDR1 and CDR2 from the germline V gene are MNHEY and SVGAGI. CDR3 size: 16 residues. The ends lost 4 bases at V and 5 bases at J; junction bases unmatched: 12. The CDR3 sequence: CASSSRRGQVWETQYF. CDR3 bases: TGTGCCAGCAGTTCAAGGCGGGGACAGGTCTGGGAGACCCAGTACTTC.

There are many counts of this clonotype. This chain connects TRBV28 to TRBJ2-7, with 7 bases lining up with TRBD1. CDR3 length: 16 amino acids. The germline V gene has CDR1 MDHEN and CDR2 SYDVKM. V dropped 9 bases and J dropped 6; count of bases not matched to a gene: 20. CDR3 protein: CASRDRFRLRSREQYF. The CDR3 nucleotides read TGTGCCAGTAGGGACAGATTTCGCCTCCGATCCCGCGAGCAGTACTTC.

In this sample, this clonotype turned up many times. The rearrangement links TRBV20-1 to TRBJ1-2, with D maybe TRBD1 (5 bases). The CDR3 loop spans 15 amino acids. Germline CDR1 is DFQATT and CDR2 is SNEGSKA (reference sequence). V was trimmed by 6 bases and J by 4 bases, leaving 21 bases between them. The CDR3 is CSAPTPPRGSYGYTF. The CDR3 DNA reads as TGCAGTGCGCCCACGCCCCCTCGGGGCAGCTATGGCTACACCTTC.

This clonotype has a count of ten or more. The chain has TRBV12-3 or TRBV12-4 and TRBJ2-7; 7 bases agree with TRBD1. The CDR3 extends over 14 amino acids. V dropped 7 bases and J dropped 2; count of bases not matched to a gene: 8. The CDR3 sequence is CASTKTGITYEQYF. DNA for the CDR3: TGTGCCAGCACCAAGACAGGGATAACCTACGAGCAGTACTTC.

This clonotype was detected many times. V is TRBV30 and J is TRBJ2-2; tentative D call: TRBD1 (6 bases). Germline lookup yields CDR1 GTSNPN and CDR2 SVGIG (reference sequence). This CDR3 region has 16 residues. V lost 6 bases to trimming and J lost 0 bases, with 17 bases between them. CDR3 residues: CACRSPRTANTGELFF. The DNA for the CDR3 is TGTGCCTGCAGATCCCCAAGGACAGCGAACACCGGGGAGCTGTTTTTT.

This clonotype has at least ten counts. The chain links TRBV6-1 to TRBJ1-5; D unresolved. The V end lost 6 bases, the J end lost 0 bases, and 12 bases lay between the germline ends. The CDR3 has 15 residues. From germline, CDR1 is MNHNS and CDR2 SASEGT. CDR3 loop: CASRAAVNSNQPQHF. CDR3 nucleotide sequence: TGTGCCAGCAGAGCGGCCGTCAATAGCAATCAGCCCCAGCATTTT.

This clonotype was seen ten or more times. This chain connects TRBV3-1 to TRBJ2-7; the D gene could be TRBD1 or TRBD2 (5 bases each). Trimming left V 6 bases short and J 6 bases short, with 15 bases between. Germline CDR1 is LGHDT and CDR2 is YNNKEL (reference sequence). The CDR3 runs to 13 residues. CDR3 nucleotides: TGTGCCAGCAGGAGCCAGGGAGTCGGCGAGCAGTACTTC. This sequence encodes CASRSQGVGEQYF.

Many counts were recorded for this clonotype. This sequence joins TRBV13 and TRBJ2-1; the D gene is possibly TRBD2 (6 bases). V was shortened by 0 bases and J by 2 bases, with 11 bases between the two germline ends. The CDR3 extends over 16 amino acids. Germline CDR1 is PRHDT and CDR2 is FYEKMQ (reference sequence). The CDR3 sequence: CASSLGRGIAYNEQFF. For the CDR3, the DNA is TGTGCCAGCAGCTTAGGGCGGGGAATCGCCTACAATGAGCAGTTCTTC.

The chain combines TRBV6-1 with TRBJ1-5, with D uncertain. The CDR3 spans 13 residues. In germline, CDR1 is MNHNS, CDR2 SASEGT. Trimming stripped 6 bases from V and 5 bases from J, with 11 bases between. CDR3 sequence: CASSASKDQPQHF. The CDR3 region has the DNA TGTGCCAGCAGCGCCTCCAAGGATCAGCCCCAGCATTTT.

This clonotype was picked up many times. J is TRBJ2-7 and V is TRBV7-3, with 10 nucleotides matching TRBD1. V trimming: 3 bases; J trimming: 4 bases; junction bases outside the gene matches: 6. Germline CDR1 reads SGHTA; CDR2 reads FQGTGA. The CDR3 has 15 residues. CDR3 sequence: CASSLAGTGEYEQYF. The CDR3 DNA follows: TGTGCCAGCAGCTTGGCCGGGACAGGGGAATACGAGCAGTACTTC.

Many counts were recorded for this clonotype. The chain recombines TRBV6-5 with TRBJ2-1; the match to TRBD2 covers 7 bases. CDR1 MNHEY and CDR2 SVGAGI come from the germline V gene. V trimming: 0 bases; J trimming: 9 bases; junction bases outside the gene matches: 11. This CDR3 is 16 amino acids long. CDR3 in DNA: TGTGCCAGCAGTTACTCGAGGAGCGAAGCGGGGCCTGAGCAGTTCTTC. It is translated as CASSYSRSEAGPEQFF.

This clonotype appeared many times. This sequence joins TRBV18 and TRBJ1-2; the D is unclear. This CDR3 is built from 13 residues. From germline, CDR1 is KGHSH and CDR2 LQKENI. Trimming stripped 4 bases from V and 3 bases from J, with 9 bases between. The CDR3 DNA sequence: TGTGCCAGCTCACTTCAGACGGACTATGGCTACACCTTC. It translates to CASSLQTDYGYTF.